This record looks at one T cell receptor beta chain sequence and its context. The target antigen is unknown. The CDR3 runs 18 residues. V was clipped by 6 bases and J by 0 bases; unmatched bases: 16. Per the germline V gene, CDR1 is MDHEN and CDR2 is SYDVKM. Clones were sequenced by immunoSEQ multiplex PCR, and TCRdb holds only the in-frame ones, with some missing. Here the sample spans about 200,000 clones, 84% being singletons. These data come from a study of cytomegalovirus exposure and HLA in healthy donors. Study-wide context: The approximately 110 validation repertoires were reported in a later analysis to have been generated on the same platform as the 666 first-cohort repertoires.

Study-level findings and limits: According to a subsequent analysis, TCR clusters from the first cohort were inclined to appear together in the 110 or so validation repertoires.

The chain joins TRBV28 to TRBJ2-7; TRBD2 aligns across 8 bases. The receptor's source is a young woman in good health and CMV-seropositive. The sequenced material came from PBMCs. The CDR3 bases are TGTGCCAGCAGGGCCCCCGGGGAGGCTAGCGGGCGCTCCTACGAGCAGTACTTC. As protein: CASRAPGEASGRSYEQYF.